This TCR beta chain was sequenced during a study of blood T cell repertoires in COVID-19. Study summary: The study drew acute and convalescent COVID-19 samples from the United States, Italy and Spain. The cDNA or gDNA used as material had been derived from T cells, B-cell-depleted T cells, or PBMCs.

In the authors' methods: Counts of nucleated cells, estimated from reference gene primer amplification, were obtained. Repertoires were generated with immunoSEQ multiplex PCR, while TCRdb's copy carries only in-frame clones and drops some. V and J calls and clone size are as listed in that table; D and trimming were resolved from the DNA. The sample lists about 110,000 clones; 76% were seen once. CDR3 length: 16 residues. The germline V gene has CDR1 GTSNPN and CDR2 SVGIG (reference sequence). The V end lost 0 bases, the J end lost 4 bases, and 19 bases lay between the germline ends. The sequenced material came from peripheral blood. This TCR was recovered from a woman older than 75 with acute or convalescent COVID-19. The J gene is TRBJ2-7, the V gene TRBV30; D gene ambiguous. The DNA for the CDR3 is TGTGCCTGGAGTGTGGGCTTGACCTCCTCAGTTTACGAGCAGTACTTC. Translated, it gives CAWSVGLTSSVYEQYF. The complete variable domain, with remaining parts taken from reference TRBV30 and TRBJ2-7, reads SQTIHQWPATLVQPVGSPLSLECTVEGTSNPNLYWYRQAAGRGLQLLFYSVGIGQISSEVPQNLSASRPQDRQFILSSKKLLLSDSGFYLCAWSVGLTSSVYEQYFGPGTRLTVT.